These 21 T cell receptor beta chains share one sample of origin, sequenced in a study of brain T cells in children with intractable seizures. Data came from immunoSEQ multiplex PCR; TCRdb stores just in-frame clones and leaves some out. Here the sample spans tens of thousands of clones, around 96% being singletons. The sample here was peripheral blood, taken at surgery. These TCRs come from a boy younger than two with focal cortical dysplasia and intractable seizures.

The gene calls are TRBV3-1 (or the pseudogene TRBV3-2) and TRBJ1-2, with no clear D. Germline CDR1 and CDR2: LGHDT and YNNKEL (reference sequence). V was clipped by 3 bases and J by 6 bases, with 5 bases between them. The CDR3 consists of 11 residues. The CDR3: CASSHVNGYTF. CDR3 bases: TGTGCCAGCAGCCATGTGAATGGCTACACCTTC.

For the CDR3, the DNA is TGTGCCAGCAGCTTAGGTGCGGGGGGGAGCTCCTATAATTCACCCCTCCACTTT. Residues: CASSLGAGGSSYNSPLHF. The chain joins TRBV7-2 to TRBJ1-6; weak D call: TRBD1 (5 bases). V was trimmed by 1 base and J by 0 bases, leaving 13 bases between them. The CDR3 covers 18 residues. Looked up from germline, CDR1 is SGHTA and CDR2 is FQGNSA.

The CDR3 nucleotides read TGTGCCAGTACCCTTAATGAAAAACTGTTTTTT. It encodes CASTLNEKLFF. This chain uses TRBV19 with TRBJ1-4, with D uncertain. The germline gives CDR1 LNHDA, CDR2 SQIVND (reference sequence). V gave up 7 bases and J gave up 4 bases, with 4 bases separating them. The CDR3 has 11 residues.

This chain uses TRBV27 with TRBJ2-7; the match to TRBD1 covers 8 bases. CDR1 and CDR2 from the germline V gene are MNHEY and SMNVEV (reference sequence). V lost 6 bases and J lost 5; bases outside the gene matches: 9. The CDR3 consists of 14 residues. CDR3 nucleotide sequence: TGTGCCAGCAGCAAGGACAGGGTTAGGAACGAGCAGTACTTC. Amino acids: CASSKDRVRNEQYF.

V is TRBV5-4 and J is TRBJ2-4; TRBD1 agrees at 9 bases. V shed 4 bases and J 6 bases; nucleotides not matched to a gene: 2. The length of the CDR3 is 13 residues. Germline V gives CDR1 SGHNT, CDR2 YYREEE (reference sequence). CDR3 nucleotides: TGTGCCAGCAGCGGACAGGGGCCAAACATTCAGTACTTC. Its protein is CASSGQGPNIQYF.

The CDR3 spells CASSSSGGAVETQYF. In DNA form, the CDR3 reads TGCGCCAGCAGCTCAAGCGGGGGGGCGGTAGAGACCCAGTACTTC. The chain recombines TRBV4-1 with TRBJ2-5; 10 positions agree with TRBD2. This CDR3 spans 15 amino acids. Per the germline V gene, CDR1 is MGHRA and CDR2 is YSYEKL. Trimming removed 5 bases from V and 4 bases from J; junction bases left unmatched: 7.

The CDR3, as DNA: TGTGCCAGCAGCTTATCGATCCGGACTAGCGTTCGAGATACGCAGTATTTT. Its translation: CASSLSIRTSVRDTQYF. The genes are TRBV7-6 and TRBJ2-3; 9 nucleotides line up with TRBD2. The V gene's germline CDR1 is SGHVS and CDR2 FNYEAQ. The junction had 11 bases not matched to a gene; V was cut back by 2 bases and J by 5 bases. The CDR3 sequence is 17 residues long.

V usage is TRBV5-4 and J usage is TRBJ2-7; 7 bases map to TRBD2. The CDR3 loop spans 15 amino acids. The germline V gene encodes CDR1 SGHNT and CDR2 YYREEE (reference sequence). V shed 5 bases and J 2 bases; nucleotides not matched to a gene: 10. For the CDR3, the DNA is TGTGCCAGCAGTCAAGACCCGGGGACTACCTACGAGCAGTACTTC. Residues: CASSQDPGTTYEQYF.

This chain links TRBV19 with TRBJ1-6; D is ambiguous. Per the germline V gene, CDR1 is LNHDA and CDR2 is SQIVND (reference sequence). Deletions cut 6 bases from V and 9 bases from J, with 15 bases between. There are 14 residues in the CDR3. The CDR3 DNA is TGTGCCAGTAGACACGGTGTTAGGATTTCACCCCTCCACTTT. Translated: CASRHGVRISPLHF.

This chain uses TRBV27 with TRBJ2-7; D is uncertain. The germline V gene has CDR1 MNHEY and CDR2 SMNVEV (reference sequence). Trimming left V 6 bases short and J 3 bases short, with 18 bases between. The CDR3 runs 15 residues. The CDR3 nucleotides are TGTGCCAGCAGCCTGACTGGCACCCTACGCTACGAGCAGTACTTC. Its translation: CASSLTGTLRYEQYF.

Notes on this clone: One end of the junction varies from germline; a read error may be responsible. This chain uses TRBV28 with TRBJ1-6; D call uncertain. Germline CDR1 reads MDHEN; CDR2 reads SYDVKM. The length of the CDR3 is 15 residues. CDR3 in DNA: TGTGCCAGCAGTTTGTGGCAGAAAAAAAATTCGCCCCTCCACTTT. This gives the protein CASSLWQKKNSPLHF.

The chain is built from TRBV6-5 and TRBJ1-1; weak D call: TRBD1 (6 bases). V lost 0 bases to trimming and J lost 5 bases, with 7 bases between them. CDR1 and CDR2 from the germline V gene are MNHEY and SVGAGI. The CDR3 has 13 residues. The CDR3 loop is CASSYSRGTEAFF. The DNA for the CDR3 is TGTGCCAGCAGTTACTCGAGGGGGACTGAAGCTTTCTTT.

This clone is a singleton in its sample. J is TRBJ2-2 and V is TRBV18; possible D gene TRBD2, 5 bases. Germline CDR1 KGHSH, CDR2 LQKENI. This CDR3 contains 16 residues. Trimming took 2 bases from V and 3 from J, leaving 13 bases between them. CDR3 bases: TGTGCCAGCTCACCAAGCTCGGGATCCTACACCGGGGAGCTGTTTTTT. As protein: CASSPSSGSYTGELFF. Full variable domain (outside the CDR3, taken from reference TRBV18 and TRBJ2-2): NAGVMQNPRHLVRRRGQEARLRCSPMKGHSHVYWYRQLPEEGLKFMVYLQKENIIDESGMPKERFSAEFPKEGPSILRIQQVVRGDSAAYFCASSPSSGSYTGELFFGEGSRLTVL.

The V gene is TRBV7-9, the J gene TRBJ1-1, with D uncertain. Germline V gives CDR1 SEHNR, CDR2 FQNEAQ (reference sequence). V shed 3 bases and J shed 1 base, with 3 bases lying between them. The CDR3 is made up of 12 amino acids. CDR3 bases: TGTGCCAGCAGCTTTGGGAACACTGAAGCTTTCTTT. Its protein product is CASSFGNTEAFF.

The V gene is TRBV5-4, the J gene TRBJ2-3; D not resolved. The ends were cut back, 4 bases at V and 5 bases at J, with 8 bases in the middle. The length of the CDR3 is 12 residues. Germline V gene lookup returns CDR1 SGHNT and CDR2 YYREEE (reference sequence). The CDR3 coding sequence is TGTGCCAGCAGCCTGACTGGAGATACGCAGTATTTT. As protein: CASSLTGDTQYF.

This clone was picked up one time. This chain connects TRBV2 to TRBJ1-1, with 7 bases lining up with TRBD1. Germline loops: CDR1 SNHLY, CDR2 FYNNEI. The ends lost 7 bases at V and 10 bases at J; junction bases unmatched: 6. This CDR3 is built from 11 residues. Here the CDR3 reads CASNDREVAFF. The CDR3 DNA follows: TGTGCCAGCAACGACAGGGAGGTAGCTTTCTTT.

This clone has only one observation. The CDR3 region is CASSYSGRQDQLFF. The DNA of the CDR3 is TGTGCCAGCAGTTACTCGGGTAGACAGGATCAGCTGTTTTTT. The J gene is TRBJ2-2, the V gene TRBV6-5; perhaps TRBD1 as D (6 bases). V was clipped by 0 bases and J by 12 bases, with 14 bases between them. This CDR3 contains 14 residues. The V gene's germline CDR1 is MNHEY and CDR2 SVGAGI.

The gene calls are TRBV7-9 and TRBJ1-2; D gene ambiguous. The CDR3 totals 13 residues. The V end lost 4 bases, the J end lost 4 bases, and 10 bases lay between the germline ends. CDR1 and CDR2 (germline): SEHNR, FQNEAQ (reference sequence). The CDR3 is CASSSDRSYGYTF. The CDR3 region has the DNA TGTGCCAGCAGCTCGGACCGCAGCTATGGCTACACCTTC.

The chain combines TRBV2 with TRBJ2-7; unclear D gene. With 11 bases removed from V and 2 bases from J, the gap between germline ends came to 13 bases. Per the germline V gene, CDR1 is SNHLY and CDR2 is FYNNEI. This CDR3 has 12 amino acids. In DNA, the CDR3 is TGTGCCTGTGAGACCGGCCCCTACGAGCAGTACTTC. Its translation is CACETGPYEQYF.

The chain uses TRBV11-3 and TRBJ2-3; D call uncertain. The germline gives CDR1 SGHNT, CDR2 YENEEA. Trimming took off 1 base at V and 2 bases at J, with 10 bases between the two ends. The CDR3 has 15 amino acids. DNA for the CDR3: TGTGCCAGCAGCTTAGGGGCCCTTCTCACAGATACGCAGTATTTT. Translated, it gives CASSLGALLTDTQYF.

In nucleotides, the CDR3 is TGTGCCAGCAGCGACGCAGCGGACAGGGCACGCACAGATACGCAGTATTTT. Translating it yields CASSDAADRARTDTQYF. This sequence joins TRBV9 and TRBJ2-3; TRBD1 agrees at 8 bases. The junction had 10 bases not matched to a gene; V was cut back by 3 bases and J by 1 base. CDR1 and CDR2 from the germline V gene are SGDLS and YYNGEE. This CDR3 region has 17 residues.